This T cell receptor beta chain was obtained from a study of PD-L1 blockade in urothelial cancer. Overall study context: Males with bladder-origin urothelial cancer constituted most of the 29 patients. Patients previously received 0 to 3 chemotherapy regimens. Blood analyses occurred 3 weeks (second dose) and 6 weeks post treatment start.

Time point indicated: peripheral blood 6 weeks after treatment start. Whole-study findings and limits: Below-median blood TCR clonality before treatment forecast better survival.

Repertoires were generated with immunoSEQ multiplex PCR, while TCRdb's copy carries only in-frame clones and drops some. The sample yields tens of thousands of clones, approximately 86% seen once. A note on this clone: The antigen remains unidentified.

This CDR3 has 15 amino acids. V was cut by 1 base and J by 4 bases, with 11 bases left in between. Germline assignment: CDR1 SGHDT and CDR2 YYEEEE. The material was PBMCs, obtained around atezolizumab (anti-PD-L1) treatment. The genes are TRBV5-6 and TRBJ2-2, with D possibly matching TRBD1 (5 bases). This clonotype originated in a man aged 55 to 70 with urothelial cancer. CDR3 region: CASSLLRGPTGELFF. The CDR3 DNA follows: TGTGCCAGCAGCTTGTTAAGGGGTCCCACCGGGGAGCTGTTTTTT.